Each of the 29 T cell receptor beta chains below was sequenced from the same sample in a study of T-cell memory formation after mild COVID-19. One entry per CDR3 protein results from TCRdb running MiXCR on the 5' RACE reads. The profile shows some 130,000 distinct CDR3 sequences, roughly 24% of them singletons. Material: PBMCs or a T cell subset sorted from them (not recorded which). The receptors originated from an adult woman who had mild COVID-19 (a few samples of this study predate the infection). Cell type and time point are not known.

This chain joins TRBV28 and TRBJ2-7; a weak D match, TRBD2 (5 bases). V lost 5 bases, J lost 0 bases, and 14 bases lay in between. The CDR3 extends over 15 amino acids. The germline gives CDR1 MDHEN, CDR2 SYDVKM. CDR3 in amino acids: CASSPAGAISYEQYF. CDR3 DNA: TGTGCCAGCAGTCCCGCGGGCGCCATCTCCTACGAGCAGTACTTC.

A few counts support this clonotype. This rearrangement joins TRBV24-1 to TRBJ2-3, with D unresolved. Per germline, CDR1 KGHDR and CDR2 SFDVKD. Trimming removed 0 bases from V and 3 bases from J, with 6 bases in between. This CDR3 contains 14 residues. The CDR3 region has the DNA TGTGCCACCAGTGATTTGCACGCGACAGATACGCAGTATTTT. This encodes CATSDLHATDTQYF.

This clonotype was detected only a few times. V and J are TRBV5-1 and TRBJ1-2; TRBD1 agrees at 9 bases. With 2 bases clipped from V and 3 bases from J, the junction kept 5 bases outside the gene matches. The V gene's germline CDR1 is SGHRS and CDR2 YFSETQ. The CDR3 extends over 15 amino acids. The CDR3 spells CASSFTGGYDYGYTF. The CDR3 nucleotides read TGCGCCAGCAGCTTTACAGGGGGCTACGACTATGGCTACACCTTC.

The genes are TRBV5-1 and TRBJ2-7; 12 nucleotides line up with TRBD2. J lost 0 bases, V lost 1 base, and 5 bases had no gene match. The germline gives CDR1 SGHRS, CDR2 YFSETQ. The length of the CDR3 is 17 residues. The CDR3 protein is CASSLRGLAGSSYEQYF. CDR3 in DNA: TGCGCCAGCAGCTTGAGAGGACTAGCGGGGAGCTCCTACGAGCAGTACTTC.

This clonotype was seen a few times. The V call is TRBV6-2 or TRBV6-3, the J call TRBJ1-2; a possible D gene is TRBD1 (5 bases). Between the trimmed V and J ends, which lost 4 bases and 6 bases, there was a span of 12 bases. CDR1 MNHEY and CDR2 SVGEGT come from the germline V gene. The CDR3 spans 13 residues. The CDR3 DNA follows: TGTGCCAGCAGTTCTGGACACCTAAATGGCTACACCTTC. This gives the protein CASSSGHLNGYTF.

The rearrangement uses TRBV7-9 and TRBJ2-3; no clear D gene. CDR1 and CDR2 from the germline V gene are SEHNR and FQNEAQ (reference sequence). This CDR3 has 14 residues. Trimming removed 1 base from V and 4 bases from J, with 9 bases in between. In DNA form, the CDR3 reads TGTGCCAGCAGCTTAGTGGTGGCACCAGATACGCAGTATTTT. It is translated as CASSLVVAPDTQYF. Based on the CDR3 plus reference TRBV7-9 and TRBJ2-3, the full variable domain is DTGVSQNPRHKITKRGQNVTFRCDPISEHNRLYWYRQTLGQGPEFLTYFQNEAQLEKSRLLSDRFSAERPKGSFSTLEIQRTEQGDSAMYLCASSLVVAPDTQYFGPGTRLTVL.

This clonotype has a handful of counts. The genes are TRBV4-2 and TRBJ2-7; D may correspond to TRBD1 or TRBD2 (5 bases each). The germline CDR1 and CDR2 sequences are LGHNA and YNFKEQ. The CDR3 runs 15 residues. Trimming shortened V by 4 bases and J by 3 bases, and 16 bases separated the two germline ends. CDR3 DNA sequence: TGTGCCAGCAGCCTAAAGCAACTAGGGGTCTACGAGCAGTACTTC. Its translation is CASSLKQLGVYEQYF.

This clonotype was counted a few times. The chain combines TRBV7-9 with TRBJ2-1, with D possibly being TRBD1 (5 bases). Germline-derived CDR1 and CDR2 are SEHNR and FQNEAQ (reference sequence). Between the trimmed V and J ends, which lost 0 bases and 2 bases, there was a span of 5 bases. CDR3 length: 14 amino acids. CDR3 amino acids: CASSLAGPYNEQFF. The DNA for the CDR3 is TGTGCCAGCAGCTTAGCGGGGCCCTACAATGAGCAGTTCTTC.

The sample holds a few counts of this clonotype. The J gene is TRBJ2-7, the V gene TRBV4-1; 9 bases map to TRBD1. Trimming cost V 3 bases and J 4 bases; bases outside gene matches: 4. CDR1 and CDR2 (germline): MGHRA, YSYEKL. The CDR3 sequence is 14 residues long. CDR3: CASSHGGQGYEQYF. CDR3 bases: TGCGCCAGCAGCCATGGAGGACAGGGGTACGAGCAGTACTTC.

The genes are TRBV12-3 or TRBV12-4 and TRBJ2-7; D gene uncertain. V dropped 4 bases and J dropped 7 bases, with 11 bases sitting between them. This CDR3 spans 12 amino acids. The CDR3 here is CASSYGPWEQYF. CDR3 nucleotide sequence: TGTGCCAGCAGTTATGGGCCTTGGGAGCAGTACTTC.

The chain employs TRBV5-1 and TRBJ1-1, with D tentatively TRBD1 (5 bases). The ends were cut back, 2 bases at V and 3 bases at J, with 23 bases in the middle. Per germline, CDR1 SGHRS and CDR2 YFSETQ. This CDR3 is built from 18 residues. The CDR3 loop is CASSLPSGRGAGDTEAFF. CDR3 nucleotide sequence: TGCGCCAGCAGCTTACCTTCAGGGAGAGGAGCGGGAGACACTGAAGCTTTCTTT.

This chain joins TRBV6-5 and TRBJ2-7; D gene unclear. This CDR3 comprises 13 residues. Trimming removed 2 bases from V and 5 bases from J, with 10 bases in between. CDR1 MNHEY and CDR2 SVGAGI come from the germline V gene. CDR3 sequence: CASSYTVTNEQYF. The CDR3 coding sequence is TGTGCCAGCAGTTACACGGTTACCAACGAGCAGTACTTC.

CDR3 region: CASSLAAEGYEQYF. The CDR3 DNA follows: TGTGCCAGCAGCTTAGCAGCGGAGGGCTACGAGCAGTACTTC. V gene TRBV7-6 combines with J gene TRBJ2-7; tentative D call: TRBD2 (6 bases). Germline V lookup: CDR1 SGHVS, CDR2 FNYEAQ. The V end was cut by 0 bases, the J end by 3 bases, with 9 bases between. This CDR3 is built from 14 residues.

This clonotype was seen a handful of times. The V call is TRBV5-1, the J call TRBJ1-1, with D perhaps TRBD1 (5 bases). V lost 7 bases and J 3 bases, leaving 22 bases between the germline ends. The CDR3 consists of 16 residues. Germline values: CDR1 SGHRS, CDR2 YFSETQ. Here the CDR3 DNA reads TGCGCCAGCGCCCCTTCTTGGGAGGGAGGGGACACTGAAGCTTTCTTT. The encoded protein is CASAPSWEGGDTEAFF.

In its sample, this clonotype was seen many times. DNA of the CDR3: TGTGCCAGCAGCGTAGGTTCGGGAACAGGGGATTACGAGCAGTACTTC. It is translated as CASSVGSGTGDYEQYF. This chain uses TRBV9 with TRBJ2-7; 7 bases are shared with TRBD1. The CDR3 is made up of 16 amino acids. The germline V gene has CDR1 SGDLS and CDR2 YYNGEE. J was trimmed by 4 bases and V by 0 bases; bases with no gene match: 10. Together with reference TRBV9 and TRBJ2-7, the CDR3 gives the full variable domain: DSGVTQTPKHLITATGQRVTLRCSPRSGDLSVYWYQQSLDQGLQFLIQYYNGEERAKGNILERFSAQQFPDLHSELNLSSLELGDSALYFCASSVGSGTGDYEQYFGPGTRLTVT.

This clonotype was seen a few times. The chain couples TRBV30 to TRBJ1-2, with unresolved D. The CDR3 sequence is 14 residues long. Per the germline V gene, CDR1 is GTSNPN and CDR2 is SVGIG (reference sequence). Trimming took 3 bases from V and 4 from J, leaving 15 bases between them. The CDR3 nucleotides are TGTGCCTGGAGATCATTAGGAGGAAGCTATGGCTACACCTTC. This codes for CAWRSLGGSYGYTF.

This chain connects TRBV27 to TRBJ2-5; 11 bases map to TRBD1. After removal of 6 bases from V and 1 base from J, the junction contained 13 bases not matched to a gene. Germline assignment: CDR1 MNHEY and CDR2 SMNVEV (reference sequence). CDR3 length: 18 amino acids. The CDR3: CASSPGQGAISGQETQYF. Here the CDR3 DNA reads TGTGCCAGCAGCCCCGGACAGGGGGCGATCTCCGGCCAAGAGACCCAGTACTTC.

This clonotype was seen more than once but under ten times. The chain carries TRBV4-3 and TRBJ2-7, with 8 nucleotides matching TRBD1. The CDR3 spans 16 residues. V shed 0 bases, J shed 3 bases, and the junction held 7 bases outside the gene matches. CDR1 is LGHNA and CDR2 is YSLEER in the germline V gene. The CDR3: CASSQETNGQGYEQYF. CDR3 in DNA: TGCGCCAGCAGCCAAGAGACTAATGGACAGGGCTACGAGCAGTACTTC.

The CDR3 DNA reads TGTGCCAGCAGTTTAGGGGAGCCCAATGAGCAGTTCTTC. It encodes CASSLGEPNEQFF. The J gene is TRBJ2-1, the V gene TRBV12-3 or TRBV12-4; maybe TRBD2 (5 bases). Trimming stripped 1 base from V and 6 bases from J, with 7 bases between. The CDR3 has 13 residues.

This CDR3 reads CASSPETSYEQYF. DNA for the CDR3: TGTGCCAGCAGCCCCGAGACCTCCTACGAGCAGTACTTC. The chain recombines TRBV7-9 with TRBJ2-7; the D is unclear. Germline values: CDR1 SEHNR, CDR2 FQNEAQ (reference sequence). This CDR3 is 13 amino acids long. Deletions cut 5 bases from V and 0 bases from J, with 8 bases between.

This sequence joins TRBV4-2 and TRBJ2-1; D call uncertain. The CDR3 runs to 15 residues. Deletions cut 7 bases from V and 0 bases from J, with 13 bases between. The germline V gene encodes CDR1 LGHNA and CDR2 YNFKEQ. Here the CDR3 reads CASTVEYFSYNEQFF. The CDR3 region has the DNA TGTGCCAGCACCGTAGAGTATTTCTCCTACAATGAGCAGTTCTTC.

The chain uses TRBV4-3 and TRBJ2-3; tentative D call: TRBD1 (5 bases). V lost 2 bases to trimming and J lost 3 bases, with 12 bases between them. The length of the CDR3 is 15 residues. Germline V gene lookup returns CDR1 LGHNA and CDR2 YSLEER. CDR3 sequence: CASSQSPQGTDTQYF. CDR3 DNA: TGCGCCAGCAGCCAAAGCCCCCAGGGAACAGATACGCAGTATTTT.

This clonotype has ten or more counts. The chain combines TRBV4-3 with TRBJ1-4; TRBD1 is a possible D gene (6 bases). The CDR3 consists of 17 residues. Trimming shortened V by 0 bases and J by 8 bases, and 19 bases separated the two germline ends. Germline V gives CDR1 LGHNA, CDR2 YSLEER. DNA of the CDR3: TGCGCCAGCAGCCAAGATTTAGGGGGTTATGGGAGAGAAAAACTGTTTTTT. Residues: CASSQDLGGYGREKLFF.

This chain links TRBV29-1 with TRBJ2-7, with TRBD2 matching over 11 bases. The CDR3 spans 13 residues. Germline CDR1 reads SQVTM; CDR2 reads ANQGSEA. The V segment lost 5 bases and the J segment 7 bases; nucleotides outside the gene matches: 7. CDR3 sequence (DNA): TGCAGCGTTACGACTAGCGGGGACTGGGAGCAGTACTTC. This encodes CSVTTSGDWEQYF.

This clonotype was recorded once. The chain carries TRBV11-2 and TRBJ2-7, with D unresolved. Trimming left V 3 bases short and J 7 bases short, with 7 bases between. The germline CDR1 and CDR2 sequences are SGHAT and FQNNGV. The CDR3 covers 11 residues. Written as DNA, the CDR3 is TGTGCCAGCAGCTTTTCTGCGGAGCAGTACTTC. It encodes CASSFSAEQYF.

This rearrangement joins TRBV29-1 to TRBJ2-3; TRBD1 aligns across 9 bases. Germline CDR1 is SQVTM and CDR2 is ANQGSEA. V was clipped by 8 bases and J by 2 bases; unmatched bases: 8. This CDR3 region has 14 residues. CDR3 DNA sequence: TGCAGCTTACTCCGGGACAGGGTCACAGATACGCAGTATTTT. This encodes CSLLRDRVTDTQYF.

J is TRBJ2-1 and V is TRBV7-9, with 8 nucleotides matching TRBD2. CDR3 length equals 17 residues. Germline V gives CDR1 SEHNR, CDR2 FQNEAQ (reference sequence). The ends lost 4 bases at V and 1 base at J; junction bases unmatched: 9. DNA of the CDR3: TGTGCCAGCAGCTCCCCTGTGTCTAGCGGGTCCTACAATGAGCAGTTCTTC. Its translation is CASSSPVSSGSYNEQFF.

CDR3 sequence: CASSLPSGGQETQYF. For the CDR3, the DNA is TGTGCCAGCAGCCTCCCTAGCGGGGGCCAAGAGACCCAGTACTTC. The chain has TRBV4-2 and TRBJ2-5, with 10 nucleotides matching TRBD2. The CDR3 is 15 residues long. J lost 1 base, V lost 4 bases, and 3 bases had no gene match. Germline V gene sequence: CDR1 LGHNA, CDR2 YNFKEQ.

V is TRBV29-1 and J is TRBJ2-3; D not resolved. The CDR3 is made up of 15 amino acids. Per germline, CDR1 SQVTM and CDR2 ANQGSEA. Trimming pared 4 bases from V and 0 bases from J, leaving 14 bases between. CDR3 sequence (DNA): TGCAGCGTTGTCCTGATAAAAACTAGCACAGATACGCAGTATTTT. This encodes CSVVLIKTSTDTQYF.